This TCR beta chain was observed in a study of graft-versus-host responses after intestinal transplantation. The V and J ends lost 1 base and 10 bases respectively, with 18 bases between them. The CDR3 spans 15 residues. Germline V gene sequence: CDR1 SGHRS, CDR2 YFSETQ. Assay: immunoSEQ multiplex PCR; the TCRdb copy retains only in-frame clones and omits some. Among 35,000 to 45,000 clones listed, approximately 96% were seen once. The clonotype comes from a human patient who received an intestinal transplant, so some T cells may come from the graft donor. The sample consisted of PBMCs, taken 16 days after intestinal transplant. The rearrangement joins TRBV5-1 to TRBJ2-1; a possible D gene is TRBD2 (5 bases). The CDR3 is CASSLWAGAHEEQFF. The CDR3 region has the DNA TGCGCCAGCAGCTTGTGGGCGGGCGCTCATGAGGAGCAGTTCTTC.